The 3 T cell receptor beta chains below all came from one sample that was sequenced in a study of shared clonotypes between healthy human individuals. Assay used: immunoSEQ multiplex PCR; TCRdb lists only in-frame clones, some missing. The table includes about 1.1 million clones, 78% detected once. Specimen: memory CD4+ T cells from PBMCs. Stated subset: CD45RA-negative fraction. Source of these receptors: a man between 18 and 35 years old in good health. Some clones in this sample may be carry-over from other donors' samples.

In the case of this clone: A far bigger clonotype differs at one base, so this is likely a read error. The rearrangement links TRBV5-5 to TRBJ2-3; the D is unclear. The CDR3 totals 12 residues. Germline CDR1 and CDR2: SGHKS and YYEKEE (reference sequence). Trimming stripped 2 bases from V and 0 bases from J, with 1 base between. CDR3: CASSFSTDTQYF. The CDR3 coding sequence is TGTGCCAGCAGCTTTAGCACAGATACGCAGTATTTT.

The gene calls are TRBV11-2 and TRBJ2-1; 8 bases match TRBD2. The CDR3 loop spans 15 amino acids. J lost 5 bases, V lost 2 bases, and 5 bases had no gene match. Germline-derived CDR1 and CDR2 are SGHAT and FQNNGV. CDR3 in amino acids: CASSLPGGPNNEQFF. Here the CDR3 DNA reads TGTGCCAGCAGCTTACCGGGAGGGCCTAACAATGAGCAGTTCTTC.

The gene calls are TRBV19 and TRBJ1-4, with D possibly matching TRBD1 (5 bases). Germline loops: CDR1 LNHDA, CDR2 SQIVND (reference sequence). The V end was cut by 3 bases, the J end by 5 bases, with 13 bases between. The CDR3 has 15 residues. The CDR3 here is CASSIFGGLNEKLFF. CDR3 bases: TGTGCCAGTAGTATTTTCGGGGGGTTGAATGAAAAACTGTTTTTT.